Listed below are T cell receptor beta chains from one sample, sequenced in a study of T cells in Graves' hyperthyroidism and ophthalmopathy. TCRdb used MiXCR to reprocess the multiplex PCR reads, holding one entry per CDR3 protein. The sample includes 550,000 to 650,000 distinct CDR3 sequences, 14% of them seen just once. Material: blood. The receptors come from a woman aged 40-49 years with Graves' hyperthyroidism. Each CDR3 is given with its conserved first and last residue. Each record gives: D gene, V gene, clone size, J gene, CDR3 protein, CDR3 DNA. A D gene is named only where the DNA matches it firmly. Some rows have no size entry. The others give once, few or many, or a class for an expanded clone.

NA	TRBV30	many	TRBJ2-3	CAWSGRGYTQYF	TGTGCCTGGAGTGGAAGGGGGTATACGCAGTATTTT
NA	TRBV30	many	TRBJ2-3	CAWRSEGDTQYF	TGTGCCTGGAGGTCGGAGGGAGATACGCAGTATTTT
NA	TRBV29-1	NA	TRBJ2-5	CSVIGAQETQYF	TGCAGCGTTATAGGGGCCCAAGAGACCCAGTACTTC
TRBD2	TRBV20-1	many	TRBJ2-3	CSAAREGSTDTQYF	TGCAGTGCGGCGCGGGAGGGGAGCACAGATACGCAGTATTTT
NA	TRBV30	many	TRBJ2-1	CAWRAEAVIYNEQFF	TGTGCCTGGAGGGCAGAAGCGGTGATCTACAATGAGCAGTTCTTC
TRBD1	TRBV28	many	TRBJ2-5	CASSRQGWETQYF	TGTGCCAGCAGCCGACAGGGGTGGGAGACCCAGTACTTC
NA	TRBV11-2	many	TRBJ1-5	CASSRYSNQPQHF	TGTGCCAGCAGCCGATATAGCAATCAGCCCCAGCATTTT
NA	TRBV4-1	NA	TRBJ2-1	CASSQVRGVEQFF	TGCGCCAGCAGCCAAGTGAGAGGGGTCGAGCAGTTCTTC
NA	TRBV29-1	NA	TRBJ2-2	CSVILGPNRGTGELFF	TGCAGCGTTATTCTCGGACCAAATCGGGGCACCGGGGAGCTGTTTTTT
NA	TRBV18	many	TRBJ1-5	CASSLDTQPQHF	TGTGCCAGCTCACTCGACACCCAGCCCCAGCATTTT
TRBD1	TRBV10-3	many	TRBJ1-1	CAIRRQGVTDTEAFF	TGTGCCATCAGGCGACAGGGGGTTACGGACACTGAAGCTTTCTTT
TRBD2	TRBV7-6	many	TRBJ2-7	CASSPGLALSYEQYF	TGTGCCAGCAGCCCGGGACTAGCGCTCTCCTACGAGCAGTACTTC
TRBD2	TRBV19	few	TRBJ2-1	CASSLLAGGLHNEQFF	TGTGCCAGTAGTCTGTTAGCGGGAGGATTACACAATGAGCAGTTCTTC
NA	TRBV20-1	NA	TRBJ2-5	CSAQSGTYGETQYF	TGCAGTGCCCAGTCCGGGACTTATGGGGAGACCCAGTACTTC
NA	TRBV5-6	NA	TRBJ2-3	CASSLGRGGADTQYF	TGTGCCAGCAGCTTGGGCAGGGGTGGCGCAGATACGCAGTATTTT
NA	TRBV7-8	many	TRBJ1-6	CASSHYREAFESPLHF	TGTGCCAGCAGCCATTACAGGGAAGCCTTTGAATCACCCCTCCACTTT
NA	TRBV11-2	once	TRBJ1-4	CASSSQGRSNEKLFF	TGTGCCAGCAGCTCACAGGGTCGAAGTAATGAAAAACTGTTTTTT
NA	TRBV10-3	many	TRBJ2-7	CAISEFLSNSYEQYF	TGTGCCATCAGTGAGTTTCTGTCAAACTCCTACGAGCAGTACTTC
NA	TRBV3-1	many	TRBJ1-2	CASSRNTDLSGYTF	TGTGCCAGCAGCCGAAACACGGACTTAAGTGGCTACACCTTC
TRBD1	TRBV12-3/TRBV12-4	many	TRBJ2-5	CASSLSRDRQDLQETQYF	TGTGCCAGCAGTTTAAGTCGGGACAGGCAAGACCTCCAAGAGACCCAGTACTTC
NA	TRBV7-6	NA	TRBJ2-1	CASSLEGTRNEQFF	TGTGCCAGCAGCTTAGAAGGGACCCGGAATGAGCAGTTCTTC
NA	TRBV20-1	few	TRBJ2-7	CSAAQGSLRYEQYF	TGCAGTGCTGCTCAGGGGAGTCTTCGCTACGAGCAGTACTTC
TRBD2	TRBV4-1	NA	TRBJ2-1	CASSQTPGLAGGYNEQFF	TGCGCCAGCAGCCAGACCCCGGGACTAGCGGGAGGTTACAATGAGCAGTTCTTC
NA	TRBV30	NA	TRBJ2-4	CAWSGFGGNIQYF	TGTGCCTGGAGTGGCTTTGGCGGCAACATTCAGTACTTC
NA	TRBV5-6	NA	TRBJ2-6	CASTKGKSGLLSGANVLTF	TGTGCCAGCACCAAAGGGAAGTCAGGCCTACTCTCTGGGGCCAACGTCCTGACTTTC
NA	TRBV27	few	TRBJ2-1	CASSFVGGWYNEQFF	TGTGCCAGCAGTTTCGTAGGCGGGTGGTACAATGAGCAGTTCTTC
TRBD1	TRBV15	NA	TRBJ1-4	CATSRPGTGDEKLFF	TGTGCCACCAGCAGACCGGGTACAGGGGATGAAAAACTGTTTTTT
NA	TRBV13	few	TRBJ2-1	CASSFGPSEPYNEQFF	TGTGCCAGCAGCTTTGGGCCTAGCGAACCGTACAATGAGCAGTTCTTC
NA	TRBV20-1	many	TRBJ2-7	CSARVPGIYEQYF	TGCAGTGCTAGAGTCCCAGGGATCTACGAGCAGTACTTC